The text below deals with one TCR beta chain. This clonotype was counted at least ten times. Its target antigen remains unknown. Base qualities are not provided; no much larger clone lies one nucleotide away. The sample belongs to a study of T cells after yellow fever vaccination (dated by TCRdb to the late 2010s). Concerning the study at large: The SMART-Seq v4 Ultra Low Input RNA kit was used to prepare libraries from fractions with low cell numbers. Blood samples were taken at several timepoints before and after primary and secondary immunization, and bulk PBMC replicates and cell subsets were isolated. To follow T-cell clones before and after both primary and booster YFV17D yellow fever vaccination, bulk TCR alpha and beta repertoires underwent longitudinal sequencing. Two healthy male donors, one aged 18 to 30 and one aged 30 to 40 years, were included in the cohort. General study outcomes and caveats: Computational filtering was needed because FACS-sorted repertoires could contain abundant contaminating clonotypes from the bulk population. A small fraction of clonotypes showed up in both the CD4 and CD8 compartments, probably as a result of convergent recombination. Compared with the primary T-cell response, the secondary T-cell response was weaker but faster, peaking on day 5 rather than day 15. After the booster, most of the clones that had expanded following primary vaccination were detected again (roughly 97% of CD4 and 85% to 90% of CD8), which suggests that memory was broadly maintained. The study included only a couple of donors, which limits how far the findings can be generalized.

The data were produced on an Illumina NovaSeq 6000. TCR cDNA was synthesized by 5'RACE template switching, through which a universal primer site and unique molecular identifiers were introduced. cDNA synthesis was primed from both the TCR alpha and TCR beta constant segments. Two PCR steps were used to amplify libraries, with sample barcodes and sequencing adapters being added in the second step. Sequencing of libraries was performed on Illumina HiSeq 2500 (2x100 bp) or NovaSeq (2x150 bp). The original pipeline was this. MIGEC handled demultiplexing of reads and collapsing into UMI consensus sequences, while MiXCR performed V(D)J alignment. Clonotypes responding to the vaccine were identified with edgeR on replicate PBMC samples, with the criteria of FDR below 0.01 and a log2 fold change above 5 up to day 15. Each bulk clonotype received a CD4 or CD8 identity based on whether the sequenced CD4 or CD8 repertoire contained that clonotype at higher abundance. The raw public reads went through TCRdb reprocessing: fastp at Q25, MiXCR clone calling, in-frame beta chains kept. Rows with a matching CDR3 protein are joined into one entry that keeps the most common DNA and genes. In this record, the V and J calls reflect TCRdb's handling and not the investigators' own analysis. The sample has 95,000 to 100,000 distinct CDR3 sequences on record, about 5.8% of them singletons. Of the sample, over 40% is held by the ten largest clones.

V and J are truncated by 5 bases and 4 bases respectively, leaving an intervening sequence of 10 bases. The CDR3 holds 14 amino acids from the cysteine to the phenylalanine. Solely the CDR3 DNA is kept, with 42 bases framed from the first base. CDR1 and CDR2, looked up from the germline V gene, are SGHRS and YFSETQ. This sample's treatment or condition label indicates: live attenuated yellow fever vaccine strain. A standard Ficoll-Paque protocol was used to isolate PBMCs from peripheral blood. Dynabeads CD4 and CD8 positive selection kits were used to isolate the CD4 and CD8 T-cell fractions. TriZol was used to extract RNA from bulk PBMCs, CD4 and CD8 fractions, and dextramer-positive and dextramer-negative fractions.

Sequencing used CD8+ T cells sorted from PBMCs, obtained 10 days after the yellow fever booster vaccination. The sequence is built from TRBV5-1 and TRBJ2-6, with the D gene not confidently named. The TCR sequence derives from a man aged 18 to 29 who received the YFV17D yellow fever vaccine. This receptor has the CDR3 CASRLRSGANVLTF. The nucleotide sequence is TGCGCCAGCAGATTGAGGTCCGGGGCCAACGTCCTGACTTTC.